This entry features one TCR beta chain sequence. Its specificity is unknown. Autoimmune disease history or systemic immunosuppression barred patients. The timepoints at which blood was sampled were baseline, cycle 4 day 1, and cycle 7 day 1. The record originates from a study of OX40 agonist ivuxolimab in advanced cancers. The repertoire was sequenced with immunoSEQ multiplex PCR; TCRdb's copy has only in-frame clones and lacks some. The data contain about 80,000 clones, more than 70% of them singletons. Study conclusions and caveats: Normalized T-cell clonal expansion was also low in a subset of nonresponders. Expanded peripheral T cells had an undetermined antigen specificity.

Here the sequenced sample was CD4+ or CD8+ T cells sorted from blood, taken in a trial of the OX40 agonist ivuxolimab. The source is an adult with an advanced solid tumor such as melanoma, head and neck, liver or kidney cancer.

CDR3 bases: TGTGCCAGCATCCCCACCCGGGGGGGCCCCTACAATGAGCAGTTCTTC. The encoded protein is CASIPTRGGPYNEQFF. J is TRBJ2-1 and V is TRBV11-2, with 8 bases fitting TRBD2. CDR1 is SGHAT, CDR2 FQNNGV, per germline. CDR3 size: 16 residues. V dropped 7 bases and J dropped 2; count of bases not matched to a gene: 10.